This T cell receptor (beta chain) comes out of a study of T cells in Graves' hyperthyroidism and ophthalmopathy. Lactation, pregnancy, other autoimmune disease or uncontrolled infection excluded patients. This clonotype appeared a few times. Its target is not known. Points from the study as a whole: Most thyroid clonotypes with frequency above 0.001 were detected in blood. A model of 13 V-J features distinguished ophthalmopathy from stable hyperthyroidism.

This CDR3 contains 15 residues. V was pared by 3 bases and J by 1 base, with 13 bases between. Germline V gives CDR1 DFQATT, CDR2 SNEGSKA (reference sequence). Regions amplified from RNA transcripts were the TCR beta CDR3 regions. During a first-round RT-PCR of the TCR CDR3, the HTBI primer set was used. TCRdb ran MiXCR on the multiplex PCR reads and lists one entry per CDR3 protein. The sample includes about 640,000 distinct CDR3 sequences, approximately 42% of them seen just once. What was sequenced was peripheral blood or thyroid tissue (not recorded which). The chain combines TRBV20-1 with TRBJ1-5; no clear D gene. The sequence derives from an adult man with Graves' disease, either hyperthyroidism or ophthalmopathy (not recorded which). As DNA, the CDR3 is TGCAGTGCTAGGGGCGGAATGGGGAGCAATCAGCCCCAGCATTTT. As protein: CSARGGMGSNQPQHF.